The present TCR beta chain was sequenced within a study of metastatic and nonmetastatic thyroid tumors. Study-wide context: A comparison of repertoires was made across blood and tumor or nodule tissue from malignant and benign thyroid patients.

This CDR3 comprises 13 residues. Germline loops: CDR1 SQVTM, CDR2 ANQGSEA. About this clone itself: Its cognate antigen is unknown. A read error may account for a junction end that differs from germline.

Whole-study results and caveats: Reportedly, malignant thyroid tumors had significantly higher TCR beta diversity than benign nodules, in blood and tumor.

Treatment of any kind had been given to no patient before thyroid surgery. Under the authors' procedure: Variation in CDR3 across clinicopathological groups served as the basis for constructing a distant-metastasis classifier in papillary thyroid cancer. MiXCR reprocessed the PCR reads for TCRdb. The V and J calls reflect TCRdb's pipeline rather than the authors' work. The sample holds fewer than 25,000 clones, roughly a sixth seen once. The source of this sequence is a male donor with papillary thyroid cancer or a benign thyroid nodule (not recorded which). Some clones in this sample may be carry-over from other donors' samples. This chain links TRBV29-1 with TRBJ1-1, with 7 bases fitting TRBD1. The specimen sequenced was adjacent normal tissue. CDR3 sequence: CSALTGMNTGAFF. CDR3 bases: TGCAGCGCCTTGACAGGGATGAACACTGGAGCTTTCTTT.